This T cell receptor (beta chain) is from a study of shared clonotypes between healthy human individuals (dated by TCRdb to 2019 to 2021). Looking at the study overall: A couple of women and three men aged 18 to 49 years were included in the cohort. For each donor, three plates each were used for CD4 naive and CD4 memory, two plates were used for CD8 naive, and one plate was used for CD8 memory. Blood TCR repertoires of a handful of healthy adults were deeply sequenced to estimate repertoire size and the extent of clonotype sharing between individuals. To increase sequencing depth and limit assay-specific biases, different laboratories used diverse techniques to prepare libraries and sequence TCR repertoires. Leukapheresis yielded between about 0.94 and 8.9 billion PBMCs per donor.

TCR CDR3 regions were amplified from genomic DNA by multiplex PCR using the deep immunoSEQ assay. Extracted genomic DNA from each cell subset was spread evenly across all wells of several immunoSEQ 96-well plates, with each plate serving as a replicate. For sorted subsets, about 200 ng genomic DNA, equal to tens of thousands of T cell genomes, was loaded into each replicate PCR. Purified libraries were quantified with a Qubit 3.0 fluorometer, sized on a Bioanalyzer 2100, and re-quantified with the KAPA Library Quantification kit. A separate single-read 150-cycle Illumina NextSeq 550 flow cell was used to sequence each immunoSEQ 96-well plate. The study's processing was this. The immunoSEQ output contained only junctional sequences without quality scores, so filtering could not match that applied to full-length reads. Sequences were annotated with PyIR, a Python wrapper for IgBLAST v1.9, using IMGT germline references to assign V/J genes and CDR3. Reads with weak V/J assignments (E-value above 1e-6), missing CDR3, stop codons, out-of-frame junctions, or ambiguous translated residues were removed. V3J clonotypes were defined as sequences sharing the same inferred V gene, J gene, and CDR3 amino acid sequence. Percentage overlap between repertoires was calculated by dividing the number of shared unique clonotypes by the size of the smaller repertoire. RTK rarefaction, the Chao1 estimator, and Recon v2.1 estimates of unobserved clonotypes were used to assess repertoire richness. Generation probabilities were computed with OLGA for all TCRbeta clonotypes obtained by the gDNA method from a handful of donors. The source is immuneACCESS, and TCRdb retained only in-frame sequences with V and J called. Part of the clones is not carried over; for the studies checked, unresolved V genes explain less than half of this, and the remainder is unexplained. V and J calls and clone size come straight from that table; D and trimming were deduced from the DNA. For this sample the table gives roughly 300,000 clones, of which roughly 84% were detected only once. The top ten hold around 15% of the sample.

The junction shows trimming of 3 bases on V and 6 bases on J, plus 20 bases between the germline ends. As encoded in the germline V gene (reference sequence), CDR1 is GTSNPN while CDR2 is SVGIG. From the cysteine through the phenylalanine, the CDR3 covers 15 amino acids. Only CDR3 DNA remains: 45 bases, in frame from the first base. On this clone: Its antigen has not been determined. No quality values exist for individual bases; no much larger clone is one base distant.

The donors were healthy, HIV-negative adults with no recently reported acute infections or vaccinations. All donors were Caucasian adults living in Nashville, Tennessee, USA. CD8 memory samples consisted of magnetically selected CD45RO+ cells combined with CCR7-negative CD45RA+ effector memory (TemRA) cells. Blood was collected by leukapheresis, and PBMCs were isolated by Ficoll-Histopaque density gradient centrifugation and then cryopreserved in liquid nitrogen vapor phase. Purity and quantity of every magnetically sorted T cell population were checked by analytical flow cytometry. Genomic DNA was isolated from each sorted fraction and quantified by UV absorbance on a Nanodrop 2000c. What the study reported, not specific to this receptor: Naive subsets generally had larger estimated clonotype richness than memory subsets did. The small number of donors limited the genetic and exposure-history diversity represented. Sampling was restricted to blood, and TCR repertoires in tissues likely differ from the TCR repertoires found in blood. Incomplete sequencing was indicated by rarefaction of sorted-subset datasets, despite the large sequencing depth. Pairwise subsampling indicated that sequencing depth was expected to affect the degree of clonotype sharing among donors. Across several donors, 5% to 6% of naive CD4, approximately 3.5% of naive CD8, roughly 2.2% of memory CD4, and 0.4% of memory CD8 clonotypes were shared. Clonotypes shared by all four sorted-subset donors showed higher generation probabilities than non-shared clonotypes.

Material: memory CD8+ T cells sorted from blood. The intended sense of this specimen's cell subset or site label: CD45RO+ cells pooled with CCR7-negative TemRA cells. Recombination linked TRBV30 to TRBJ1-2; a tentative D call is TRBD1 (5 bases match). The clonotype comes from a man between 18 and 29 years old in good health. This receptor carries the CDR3 CAWREYWAGGDGYTF. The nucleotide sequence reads TGTGCCTGGAGAGAGTATTGGGCAGGAGGGGATGGCTACACCTTC.